This is a list of T cell receptor beta chains from one sample in a study of response to subunit inactivated influenza vaccine. TCRdb redid the calling of the RT-PCR reads with MiXCR, one entry per CDR3 protein. This table has 450,000 to 550,000 distinct CDR3 sequences, around 25% appearing once. The source was CD4+ T cells sorted from PBMCs, collected less than 6 days after vaccination. These receptors all stem from a man aged 50-60 years who received an inactivated influenza vaccine. The CDR3 runs from the conserved cysteine through the conserved F or W. D genes are given only for firm matches. Only some rows state a clone size, as once, few, many or a class for expanded clones.

v_gene: TRBV6-5; abundance: few; d_gene: TRBD2; j_gene: TRBJ2-1; CDR3aa: CASSYLPSGRKRNEQFF; CDR3nt: TGTGCCAGCAGTTACTTGCCTAGCGGGAGGAAGAGGAATGAGCAGTTCTTC
v_gene: TRBV7-9; abundance: NA; d_gene: NA; j_gene: TRBJ2-5; CDR3aa: CASSRPGGVMGTQYF; CDR3nt: TGTGCCAGCAGCCGCCCGGGCGGAGTAATGGGGACCCAGTACTTC
v_gene: TRBV6-5; abundance: NA; d_gene: NA; j_gene: TRBJ2-2; CDR3aa: CASSYPTGTSNTGELFF; CDR3nt: TGTGCCAGCAGTTACCCGACCGGGACTTCGAACACCGGGGAGCTGTTTTTT
v_gene: TRBV20-1; abundance: few; d_gene: NA; j_gene: TRBJ2-7; CDR3aa: CSASSQSSISYEQYF; CDR3nt: TGCAGTGCTAGCTCACAGTCATCGATCTCCTACGAGCAGTACTTC
v_gene: TRBV2; abundance: NA; d_gene: NA; j_gene: TRBJ2-5; CDR3aa: CASSGAGQETQYF; CDR3nt: TGTGCCAGCAGTGGTGCAGGGCAGGAGACCCAGTACTTC
v_gene: TRBV28; abundance: few; d_gene: TRBD2; j_gene: TRBJ2-5; CDR3aa: CASSTPGLGLETQYF; CDR3nt: TGTGCCAGCAGTACCCCGGGACTAGGGCTAGAGACCCAGTACTTC
v_gene: TRBV5-6; abundance: NA; d_gene: NA; j_gene: TRBJ2-5; CDR3aa: CASSWKTGRETQYF; CDR3nt: TGTGCCAGCAGCTGGAAGACAGGGAGGGAGACCCAGTACTTC
v_gene: TRBV20-1; abundance: NA; d_gene: NA; j_gene: TRBJ2-1; CDR3aa: CSATSTSSSAYNEQFF; CDR3nt: TGCAGTGCTACGTCGACATCTAGTAGCGCCTACAATGAGCAGTTCTTC
v_gene: TRBV11-2; abundance: few; d_gene: TRBD1; j_gene: TRBJ1-1; CDR3aa: CASSMPGQGILGTEAFF; CDR3nt: TGTGCCAGCAGCATGCCGGGACAGGGGATCCTTGGCACTGAAGCTTTCTTT
v_gene: TRBV5-1; abundance: NA; d_gene: NA; j_gene: TRBJ2-7; CDR3aa: CASSHQGYEQYF; CDR3nt: TGCGCCAGCAGTCATCAGGGCTACGAGCAGTACTTC
v_gene: TRBV20-1; abundance: NA; d_gene: TRBD1; j_gene: TRBJ2-1; CDR3aa: CSARDPGQGLYEQFF; CDR3nt: TGCAGTGCTAGAGATCCCGGACAGGGACTTTACGAGCAGTTCTTC
v_gene: TRBV14; abundance: NA; d_gene: TRBD1; j_gene: TRBJ2-1; CDR3aa: CASSYRTGFSHNEQFF; CDR3nt: TGTGCCAGCAGCTACCGGACAGGGTTCTCTCACAATGAGCAGTTCTTC
v_gene: TRBV24-1; abundance: NA; d_gene: NA; j_gene: TRBJ2-3; CDR3aa: CATSALGGSSDTQYF; CDR3nt: TGTGCCACCAGTGCTTTAGGGGGAAGTTCAGATACGCAGTATTTT
v_gene: TRBV5-6; abundance: NA; d_gene: NA; j_gene: TRBJ1-1; CDR3aa: CASSLERGGTEAFF; CDR3nt: TGTGCCAGCAGCTTGGAAAGGGGGGGTACTGAAGCTTTCTTT
v_gene: TRBV5-1; abundance: NA; d_gene: NA; j_gene: TRBJ1-2; CDR3aa: CASSLELGNYGYTF; CDR3nt: TGCGCCAGCAGCTTGGAGTTAGGGAATTATGGCTACACCTTC
v_gene: TRBV7-6; abundance: few; d_gene: NA; j_gene: TRBJ2-1; CDR3aa: CASSLDGTHNEQFF; CDR3nt: TGTGCCAGCAGCTTAGATGGTACTCACAATGAGCAGTTCTTC
v_gene: TRBV20-1; abundance: NA; d_gene: NA; j_gene: TRBJ2-5; CDR3aa: CSAQYAFLQYF; CDR3nt: TGCAGTGCCCAGTACGCATTTCTCCAGTACTTC
v_gene: TRBV29-1; abundance: few; d_gene: TRBD2; j_gene: TRBJ2-3; CDR3aa: CSVSVAGVTDTQYF; CDR3nt: TGCAGCGTTAGTGTGGCGGGGGTCACAGATACGCAGTATTTT
v_gene: TRBV20-1; abundance: NA; d_gene: NA; j_gene: TRBJ2-1; CDR3aa: CSASYPGTYNEQFF; CDR3nt: TGCAGTGCTAGCTACCCCGGCACCTACAATGAGCAGTTCTTC
v_gene: TRBV5-5; abundance: NA; d_gene: TRBD1; j_gene: TRBJ2-7; CDR3aa: CASSGGTGSSYEQYF; CDR3nt: TGTGCCAGCAGCGGGGGGACAGGGAGCTCCTACGAGCAGTACTTC
v_gene: TRBV20-1; abundance: NA; d_gene: TRBD2; j_gene: TRBJ2-1; CDR3aa: CSASNPGGTYNEQFF; CDR3nt: TGCAGTGCTAGCAACCCGGGGGGGACTTACAATGAGCAGTTCTTC
v_gene: TRBV7-9; abundance: NA; d_gene: NA; j_gene: TRBJ1-2; CDR3aa: CASSLGQGLETFYGYTF; CDR3nt: TGTGCCAGCAGCTTAGGGCAGGGACTAGAGACCTTCTATGGCTACACCTTC
v_gene: TRBV4-1; abundance: few; d_gene: TRBD2; j_gene: TRBJ2-3; CDR3aa: CASSQDLAGPRQGDTQYF; CDR3nt: TGCGCCAGCAGCCAAGATCTAGCGGGGCCAAGACAGGGAGATACGCAGTATTTT
v_gene: TRBV7-2; abundance: NA; d_gene: NA; j_gene: TRBJ2-2; CDR3aa: CASSQMATPPEELFF; CDR3nt: TGTGCCAGCAGCCAAATGGCCACGCCGCCCGAGGAGCTGTTTTTT
v_gene: TRBV7-2; abundance: few; d_gene: NA; j_gene: TRBJ1-1; CDR3aa: CASSPGGHEAFF; CDR3nt: TGTGCCAGCAGCCCCGGTGGCCACGAAGCTTTCTTT
v_gene: TRBV14; abundance: once; d_gene: TRBD1; j_gene: TRBJ2-2; CDR3aa: CASSQRTGGNGELFF; CDR3nt: TGTGCCAGCAGCCAAAGGACAGGGGGCAACGGGGAGCTGTTTTTT
v_gene: TRBV28; abundance: few; d_gene: NA; j_gene: TRBJ2-1; CDR3aa: CASSTPTRSYEQFF; CDR3nt: TGTGCCAGCAGTACCCCGACAAGGTCGTATGAGCAGTTCTTC
v_gene: TRBV24-1; abundance: NA; d_gene: NA; j_gene: TRBJ2-6; CDR3aa: CATSDPGGAAGANVLTF; CDR3nt: TGTGCCACCAGTGACCCCGGGGGAGCGGCCGGGGCCAACGTCCTGACTTTC
v_gene: TRBV20-1; abundance: NA; d_gene: TRBD1; j_gene: TRBJ1-1; CDR3aa: CCARVNWDRGYTEAFF; CDR3nt: TGCTGCGCTAGAGTCAATTGGGACAGGGGGTACACTGAAGCTTTCTTT
v_gene: TRBV20-1; abundance: NA; d_gene: NA; j_gene: TRBJ2-2; CDR3aa: CSARDTERTVGELFF; CDR3nt: TGCAGTGCTAGAGACACAGAGCGAACGGTGGGGGAGCTGTTTTTT
v_gene: TRBV4-3; abundance: NA; d_gene: NA; j_gene: TRBJ2-1; CDR3aa: CASSQGGGRRGNEQFF; CDR3nt: TGCGCCAGCAGCCAAGGTGGTGGGAGGAGGGGCAATGAGCAGTTCTTC
v_gene: TRBV12-3/TRBV12-4; abundance: NA; d_gene: TRBD2; j_gene: TRBJ2-7; CDR3aa: CASSSVAGGREQYF; CDR3nt: TGTGCCAGCAGTTCCGTGGCGGGAGGGCGCGAGCAGTACTTC
v_gene: TRBV2; abundance: NA; d_gene: NA; j_gene: TRBJ2-1; CDR3aa: CASDPQGGIYNEQFF; CDR3nt: TGTGCCAGCGACCCCCAGGGGGGGATCTACAATGAGCAGTTCTTC
v_gene: TRBV27; abundance: NA; d_gene: TRBD1; j_gene: TRBJ2-2; CDR3aa: CASSLSPPAGGYTGELFF; CDR3nt: TGTGCCAGCAGTTTATCGCCTCCGGCAGGGGGCTACACCGGGGAGCTGTTTTTT
v_gene: TRBV18; abundance: NA; d_gene: TRBD1; j_gene: TRBJ1-1; CDR3aa: CASSLGQIEAFF; CDR3nt: TGTGCCAGCTCACTGGGACAGATTGAAGCTTTCTTT
v_gene: TRBV20-1; abundance: NA; d_gene: NA; j_gene: TRBJ2-7; CDR3aa: CSARRQYEQYF; CDR3nt: TGCAGTGCTAGGCGCCAATACGAGCAGTACTTC
v_gene: TRBV5-5; abundance: many; d_gene: NA; j_gene: TRBJ2-1; CDR3aa: CASSLVRGATSYNEQFF; CDR3nt: TGTGCCAGCAGCTTGGTCCGAGGGGCCACCTCCTACAATGAGCAGTTCTTC
v_gene: TRBV5-1; abundance: few; d_gene: TRBD1; j_gene: TRBJ1-1; CDR3aa: CASSLTTGGLNTEAFF; CDR3nt: TGCGCCAGCAGCTTGACCACAGGGGGCTTGAACACTGAAGCTTTCTTT
v_gene: TRBV3-1; abundance: NA; d_gene: NA; j_gene: TRBJ2-5; CDR3aa: CASSHRGTYKETQYF; CDR3nt: TGTGCCAGCAGCCATAGAGGGACGTACAAAGAGACCCAGTACTTC
v_gene: TRBV7-9; abundance: NA; d_gene: NA; j_gene: TRBJ2-5; CDR3aa: CASSAGGAETQYF; CDR3nt: TGTGCCAGCAGCGCAGGAGGGGCAGAGACCCAGTACTTC
v_gene: TRBV28; abundance: NA; d_gene: NA; j_gene: TRBJ1-3; CDR3aa: CASSLGGVSGGNTIYF; CDR3nt: TGTGCCAGCAGTTTGGGGGGCGTCAGTGGCGGAAACACCATATATTTT
v_gene: TRBV18; abundance: few; d_gene: NA; j_gene: TRBJ1-1; CDR3aa: CASSDLQGSLTEAFF; CDR3nt: TGTGCCAGCTCAGATTTACAGGGTTCCCTCACTGAAGCTTTCTTT
v_gene: TRBV6-1; abundance: once; d_gene: NA; j_gene: TRBJ1-2; CDR3aa: CASRDPQSSRDYGYTF; CDR3nt: TGTGCCAGCAGAGACCCACAGAGCTCACGAGATTATGGCTACACCTTC
v_gene: TRBV29-1; abundance: NA; d_gene: NA; j_gene: TRBJ2-2; CDR3aa: CSVGRNTGELFF; CDR3nt: TGCAGCGTTGGACGGAACACCGGGGAGCTGTTTTTT
v_gene: TRBV9; abundance: NA; d_gene: NA; j_gene: TRBJ2-2; CDR3aa: CASSPRQATTGELFF; CDR3nt: TGTGCCAGCAGCCCCCGACAGGCGACCACCGGGGAGCTGTTTTTT
v_gene: TRBV5-1; abundance: once; d_gene: TRBD1; j_gene: TRBJ2-7; CDR3aa: CASSLAGDRERQYF; CDR3nt: TGCGCCAGCAGCTTGGCCGGGGACAGGGAACGGCAGTACTTC
v_gene: TRBV24-1; abundance: few; d_gene: TRBD1; j_gene: TRBJ1-4; CDR3aa: CATSDLGGRLFF; CDR3nt: TGTGCCACCAGTGATTTAGGGGGCAGACTGTTTTTT
v_gene: TRBV28; abundance: once; d_gene: TRBD1; j_gene: TRBJ2-5; CDR3aa: CASTPGRDRAQETQYF; CDR3nt: TGTGCCAGCACCCCGGGCCGGGACAGAGCCCAAGAGACCCAGTACTTC
v_gene: TRBV6-5; abundance: few; d_gene: TRBD1; j_gene: TRBJ2-7; CDR3aa: CASSYSIGTGGYEQYF; CDR3nt: TGTGCCAGCAGTTACTCGATTGGGACAGGGGGCTACGAGCAGTACTTC
v_gene: TRBV11-2; abundance: NA; d_gene: TRBD2; j_gene: TRBJ2-1; CDR3aa: CASSLRGGFSYNEQFF; CDR3nt: TGTGCCAGCAGCTTACGGGGGGGGTTCTCCTACAATGAGCAGTTCTTC
v_gene: TRBV12-3/TRBV12-4; abundance: NA; d_gene: NA; j_gene: TRBJ2-1; CDR3aa: CASSPGYEQFF; CDR3nt: TGTGCCAGCAGTCCAGGGTACGAGCAGTTCTTC
v_gene: TRBV10-2; abundance: NA; d_gene: NA; j_gene: TRBJ2-4; CDR3aa: CASSESLLAKNIQYF; CDR3nt: TGCGCCAGCAGTGAGTCGTTACTAGCCAAAAACATTCAGTACTTC
v_gene: TRBV18; abundance: few; d_gene: NA; j_gene: TRBJ2-1; CDR3aa: CASSIVQGYNEQFF; CDR3nt: TGTGCCAGCTCAATCGTACAGGGATACAATGAGCAGTTCTTC
v_gene: TRBV20-1; abundance: NA; d_gene: TRBD2; j_gene: TRBJ2-1; CDR3aa: CSASPGLGNEQFF; CDR3nt: TGCAGTGCTAGTCCGGGACTAGGAAATGAGCAGTTCTTC